A single sample gave rise to the 26 T cell receptor beta chains below, sequenced in a study of cytomegalovirus exposure and HLA in healthy donors. PCR amplification relied on 60 Vbeta primers (plus 13 Jbeta primers). The table came from immunoSEQ multiplex PCR; TCRdb's copy has only in-frame clones and leaves some out. The table lists about 120,000 clones, over 55% of them singletons, with roughly 8.3% in the top ten. Sequencing was performed on PBMCs. The receptors stem from a man aged 18 to 29 in good health and CMV-seropositive.

This clone has just one count. The chain is built from TRBV27 and TRBJ2-6; D unresolved. The CDR3 covers 15 residues. The germline gives CDR1 MNHEY, CDR2 SMNVEV (reference sequence). The germline V and J ends were trimmed by 2 bases and 0 bases, with 5 bases remaining between them. The CDR3 protein is CASSLVYSGANVLTF. CDR3 DNA: TGTGCCAGCAGTTTAGTCTACTCTGGGGCCAACGTCCTGACTTTC. Complete variable domain (other parts from reference TRBV27 and TRBJ2-6): EAQVTQNPRYLITVTGKKLTVTCSQNMNHEYMSWYRQDPGLGLRQIYYSMNVEVTDKGDVPEGYKVSRKEKRNFPLILESPSPNQTSLYFCASSLVYSGANVLTFGAGSRLTVL.

The chain is built from TRBV14 and TRBJ2-7, with D uncertain. Germline values: CDR1 SGHDN, CDR2 FVKESK. Between the trimmed V and J ends, which lost 1 base and 7 bases, there was a span of 8 bases. CDR3 length: 12 residues. DNA for the CDR3: TGTGCCAGCAGCCAAGCCTCCTTGGAGCAGTACTTC. Amino acids: CASSQASLEQYF.

The chain combines TRBV2 with TRBJ1-6; D ambiguous. The germline CDR1 and CDR2 sequences are SNHLY and FYNNEI. V lost 7 bases and J 5 bases, leaving 15 bases between the germline ends. The CDR3 is 15 amino acids. In DNA, the CDR3 is TGTGCCAGCATTCATTCGTCAGTTGATAATTCACCCCTCCACTTT. Translation: CASIHSSVDNSPLHF.

The DNA of the CDR3 is TGTGCCAGCAGCCCAGGGGGATTAGGTCAGCCCCAGCATTTT. It encodes CASSPGGLGQPQHF. J is TRBJ1-5 and V is TRBV27, with 7 bases lining up with TRBD1. Trimming cost V 6 bases and J 6 bases; bases outside gene matches: 8. This CDR3 is built from 14 residues. CDR1 is MNHEY, CDR2 SMNVEV, per germline (reference sequence).

In nucleotides, the CDR3 is TGTGCCAGCAGCTTAGGGCGGACAGGGTCTGGCATTCAGTACTTC. This encodes CASSLGRTGSGIQYF. The chain uses TRBV7-9 and TRBJ2-4; 8 bases map to TRBD1. The J segment lost 9 bases and the V segment lost 1 base, leaving 8 bases of the junction unmatched. In germline, CDR1 is SEHNR, CDR2 FQNEAQ (reference sequence). The CDR3 has 15 residues.

CDR3 nucleotides: TGTGCCAGCAGCTTATCCCCCGGGGACGAGCAGTACTTC. Translation gives CASSLSPGDEQYF. The chain couples TRBV7-7 to TRBJ2-7; D possibly corresponds to TRBD2 (5 bases). In germline, CDR1 is SSHAT, CDR2 FNYEAQ (reference sequence). The ends were cut back, 2 bases at V and 5 bases at J, with 10 bases in the middle. The CDR3 runs 13 residues. Complete variable domain (other parts from reference TRBV7-7 and TRBJ2-7): GAGVSQSPRYKVTKRGQDVTLRCDPISSHATLYWYQQALGQGPEFLTYFNYEAQPDKSGLPSDRFSAERPEGSISTLTIQRTEQRDSAMYRCASSLSPGDEQYFGPGTRLTVT.

The rearrangement links TRBV5-6 to TRBJ1-3; D uncertain. The V gene's germline CDR1 is SGHDT and CDR2 YYEEEE. The CDR3 is made up of 13 amino acids. Trimming removed 2 bases from V and 4 bases from J, with 7 bases in between. This chain's CDR3 is CASSFTGGNTIYF. CDR3 nucleotides: TGTGCCAGCAGCTTTACGGGGGGAAACACCATATATTTT.

This clone came up once. The rearrangement links TRBV2 to TRBJ2-7; 9 bases match TRBD1. Germline trimming cut 4 bases from V and 2 bases from J; bases unmatched to any gene: 3. The CDR3 covers 14 residues. Germline V gives CDR1 SNHLY, CDR2 FYNNEI. The CDR3 protein is CASSGGQGPYEQYF. The CDR3 DNA is TGTGCCAGCAGTGGGGGACAGGGTCCCTACGAGCAGTACTTC.

This clone was detected only a few times. The V and J genes are TRBV14 and TRBJ1-4; no clear D. CDR1 and CDR2 (germline): SGHDN, FVKESK. CDR3 length: 14 amino acids. The germline V and J ends were trimmed by 2 bases and 12 bases, with 16 bases remaining between them. CDR3 nucleotide sequence: TGTGCCAGCAGCCAACCTCAAGTATCGAGGGAACTGTTTTTT. It encodes CASSQPQVSRELFF.

The rearrangement uses TRBV18 and TRBJ1-1, with D possibly being TRBD1 (6 bases). Germline CDR1 and CDR2: KGHSH and LQKENI. The V gene lost 1 base and the J gene lost 0 bases, with 12 bases spanning the gap. This CDR3 spans 16 amino acids. The CDR3 sequence: CASSPRAGVLNTEAFF. In DNA, the CDR3 is TGTGCCAGCTCACCACGTGCAGGGGTCCTGAACACTGAAGCTTTCTTT.

The V gene is TRBV5-6, the J gene TRBJ2-7; weak D call: TRBD2 (5 bases). Germline lookup yields CDR1 SGHDT and CDR2 YYEEEE. The CDR3 runs 14 residues. V gave up 1 base and J gave up 0 bases, with 8 bases separating them. CDR3 residues: CASSLFGNSYEQYF. DNA of the CDR3: TGTGCCAGCAGCTTGTTCGGGAACTCCTACGAGCAGTACTTC.

This clone was seen a few times. The chain uses TRBV15 and TRBJ2-7, with D possibly being TRBD2 (5 bases). Germline V gives CDR1 LNHNV, CDR2 YYDKDF (reference sequence). Trimming removed 5 bases from V and 2 bases from J, with 13 bases in between. CDR3 size: 14 residues. CDR3 sequence: CATSSREGPYEQYF. In DNA form, the CDR3 reads TGTGCCACCAGCTCCCGAGAGGGCCCCTACGAGCAGTACTTC.

This clone occurred once. The genes are TRBV7-9 and TRBJ1-2, with TRBD1 matching 7 bases. The germline CDR1 and CDR2 sequences are SEHNR and FQNEAQ (reference sequence). CDR3 length: 19 amino acids. V shed 5 bases and J 3 bases; nucleotides not matched to a gene: 21. For the CDR3, the DNA is TGTGCCAGCAGCAAAACCACGGGACAGCCCCCAATCGGTGACTATGGCTACACCTTC. Translating gives CASSKTTGQPPIGDYGYTF.

The chain links TRBV4-1 to TRBJ1-4; D may be TRBD1 (5 bases). The V end was cut by 1 base, the J end by 10 bases, with 7 bases between. Germline V gives CDR1 MGHRA, CDR2 YSYEKL. The CDR3 extends over 12 amino acids. In DNA form, the CDR3 reads TGCGCCAGCAGCCAAGTGGGGGGAAAACTGTTTTTT. It codes for CASSQVGGKLFF.

This clone was counted a few times. V gene TRBV27 combines with J gene TRBJ2-5; D is ambiguous. The CDR3 totals 14 residues. The germline gives CDR1 MNHEY, CDR2 SMNVEV (reference sequence). Trimming took 4 bases from V and 13 from J, leaving 22 bases between them. The CDR3 nucleotides read TGTGCCAGCAGTTCCCCCGTCGAAATGAGTCACGGGTACTTC. Translation gives CASSSPVEMSHGYF.

The chain uses TRBV2 and TRBJ1-6, with a tentative D call TRBD1 (6 bases). With 6 bases removed from V and 9 bases from J, the gap between germline ends came to 12 bases. This CDR3 comprises 13 residues. Germline V CDR1 and CDR2: SNHLY, FYNNEI. CDR3 region: CASSVLGASPLHF. The CDR3 nucleotides read TGTGCCAGCAGCGTTTTGGGGGCTTCACCCCTCCACTTT.

The chain employs TRBV28 and TRBJ2-3, with 9 bases that match TRBD2. Per the germline V gene, CDR1 is MDHEN and CDR2 is SYDVKM. J gave up 5 bases and V 2 bases, and 5 bases lay outside the gene matches. The CDR3 spans 15 residues. The DNA of the CDR3 is TGTGCCAGCAGTTTACTAGCGGGGAGGGTAGATACGCAGTATTTT. Translation gives CASSLLAGRVDTQYF.

In this sample, this clone turned up a few times. The chain carries TRBV6-5 and TRBJ2-7, with TRBD2 identical over 7 bases. This CDR3 contains 13 residues. With 5 bases clipped from V and 3 bases from J, the junction kept 4 bases outside the gene matches. CDR1 and CDR2 from the germline V gene are MNHEY and SVGAGI. The CDR3 loop reads CASSITGGYEQYF. CDR3 DNA: TGTGCCAGCAGTATAACGGGGGGCTACGAGCAGTACTTC.

This clone appeared a single time. The genes are TRBV6-5 and TRBJ2-1; 8 bases are a match to TRBD1. The V gene's germline CDR1 is MNHEY and CDR2 SVGAGI. Germline trimming cut 5 bases from V and 4 bases from J; bases unmatched to any gene: 7. The CDR3 consists of 15 residues. The CDR3 DNA is TGTGCCAGCAGTCCCCTGGACAGGGCGTACAATGAGCAGTTCTTC. Its protein is CASSPLDRAYNEQFF.

This clone turned up a few times. The chain joins TRBV7-2 to TRBJ1-3; TRBD1 is a possible D gene (6 bases). V lost 6 bases and J lost 3, with 15 bases in between. CDR1 and CDR2 (germline): SGHTA, FQGNSA. This CDR3 is built from 15 residues. The CDR3: CASSPRGQRGNTIYF. The CDR3 nucleotides read TGTGCCAGCAGTCCTCGTGGACAGCGTGGAAACACCATATATTTT.

This clone was seen more than once but under ten times. This rearrangement joins TRBV18 to TRBJ2-3; D perhaps matches TRBD1 (5 bases). Germline V gives CDR1 KGHSH, CDR2 LQKENI. The CDR3 totals 15 residues. V lost 3 bases and J lost 2, with 12 bases in between. The CDR3 loop reads CASSPRVGATDTQYF. The CDR3 nucleotides read TGTGCCAGCTCACCCAGGGTTGGGGCCACAGATACGCAGTATTTT.

This chain joins TRBV19 and TRBJ2-7; unclear D gene. V was shortened by 0 bases and J by 1 base, with 16 bases between the two germline ends. The CDR3 loop spans 17 amino acids. Germline values: CDR1 LNHDA, CDR2 SQIVND (reference sequence). CDR3: CASSIDLRQRVSYEQYV. CDR3 bases: TGTGCCAGTAGTATAGATCTGAGGCAGAGAGTTTCCTACGAGCAGTACGTC.

This chain connects TRBV5-1 to TRBJ2-5; 15 positions agree with TRBD2. V gave up 0 bases and J gave up 5 bases; unmatched junction bases: 5. The CDR3 contains 17 residues. Germline V gene sequence: CDR1 SGHRS, CDR2 YFSETQ. The CDR3 nucleotides are TGCGCCAGCAGCTTGGGGACTAGCGGGGGGGCCAGGGAGACCCAGTACTTC. It translates to CASSLGTSGGARETQYF.

This CDR3 reads CASSFGQSTDTQYF. Written as DNA, the CDR3 is TGTGCCAGCAGCTTTGGACAGAGCACAGATACGCAGTATTTT. V gene TRBV7-9 combines with J gene TRBJ2-3; tentatively, D is TRBD1 (6 bases). Trimming removed 3 bases at V and 0 bases at J, with 7 bases between. The CDR3 contains 14 residues. The V gene's germline CDR1 is SEHNR and CDR2 FQNEAQ (reference sequence).

The chain recombines TRBV5-5 with TRBJ2-7; tentatively, D is TRBD1 (5 bases). CDR1 SGHKS and CDR2 YYEKEE come from the germline V gene (reference sequence). V was clipped by 5 bases and J by 6 bases, with 18 bases between them. This CDR3 comprises 14 residues. CDR3 loop: CASSPEGVRGEQYV. CDR3 nucleotide sequence: TGTGCCAGCAGTCCCGAAGGGGTAAGGGGCGAGCAGTACGTC.

This clone was counted once. An end of the junction differs from the germline gene, which may be a read error. The chain joins TRBV5-1 to TRBJ2-5; D possibly corresponds to TRBD1 (5 bases). The CDR3 is 16 amino acids. CDR1 and CDR2 from the germline V gene are SGHRS and YFSETQ. The CDR3 loop reads CASSRPRAGYQETQYF. CDR3 sequence (DNA): TGCGCCAGCAGCCGCCCTAGGGCAGGGTACCAGGAGACCCAGTACTTC.